This entry concerns a single TCR beta chain. The sample belongs to a study of blood T cell repertoires in COVID-19. As for the study in general: Nucleic acid was either cDNA or gDNA, and it came from T cells, B-cell-depleted T cells, or PBMCs.

CDR1 and CDR2 (germline): SQVTM, ANQGSEA. V lost 2 bases to trimming and J lost 8 bases, with 13 bases between them. This CDR3 has 13 residues. Using immunoSEQ multiplex PCR, the repertoire was profiled, and TCRdb retains in-frame clones only, with some absent. The sample has around 150,000 clones; under 90% are singletons. This study enrolled people aged roughly 18 to 90 from about two dozen US geographic areas. The TCR originated in a man between 45 and 60 years old who had recovered from COVID-19. The sample consisted of PBMCs or T cells enriched from blood (not recorded which). The chain combines TRBV29-1 with TRBJ2-1, with D hard to call. The CDR3 here is CSVEKPGRDEQFF. The DNA for the CDR3 is TGCAGCGTTGAAAAGCCAGGTCGAGATGAGCAGTTCTTC.